Described below is a single T cell receptor (beta chain) sequence and its context. TCRdb's table, derived via immunoSEQ multiplex PCR, lists solely in-frame clones and lacks some. The sample has about 270,000 clones; 88% are singletons. This entry comes from a study of blood T cell repertoires in COVID-19. V lost 1 base, J lost 1 base, and 5 bases stayed unmatched. The CDR3 extends over 16 amino acids. CDR1 and CDR2 (germline): SGHTA, FQGNSA. The chain has TRBV7-2 and TRBJ1-1; 8 nucleotides line up with TRBD1. The sample taken for sequencing was peripheral blood. The origin of this receptor is a man in his sixties who had recovered from COVID-19. CDR3 nucleotide sequence: TGTGCCAGCAGCTTAGAACAGGGGGTTCGGAACACTGAAGCTTTCTTT. Its translation is CASSLEQGVRNTEAFF.